A selection of T cell receptor beta chains follows, all from one sample in a study of T cell responses to AZD1222 COVID-19 vaccine. Clones were sequenced by immunoSEQ multiplex PCR, and TCRdb holds only the in-frame ones, with some missing. The sample consists of approximately 150,000 clones, 86% of them appearing once. Sample: peripheral blood, taken 28 days after the second AZD1222 dose. The receptors were sampled from an adult who received the AZD1222 COVID-19 vaccine. Both conserved end residues are part of each CDR3. Each record gives: clone size, D gene, V gene, J gene, CDR3 DNA, CDR3 protein. A D gene is named only where the DNA matches it firmly. Where a row states a size, it is once, few, many or the class of an expanded clone; other rows omit it.

-	-	TRBV27	TRBJ2-3	TGTGCCAGCAGTCAAGTAGATACGCAGTATTTT	CASSQVDTQYF
-	TRBD1	TRBV4-1	TRBJ1-4	TGCGCCAGCAGCCGAACAGGGGCAGGAAAACTGTTTTTT	CASSRTGAGKLFF
once	-	TRBV28	TRBJ2-7	TGTGCCAGCAGTTTCCCTAGCCCTGGATCCGAGCAGTACTTC	CASSFPSPGSEQYF
-	-	TRBV7-2	TRBJ1-1	TGTGCCAGCAGCTTAGAAGTGGGGCGGAACACTGAAGCTTTCTTT	CASSLEVGRNTEAFF
-	TRBD1	TRBV18	TRBJ1-5	TGTGCCAGCTCACCTTTTGTAGGGACAGGTTATTATCAGCCCCAGCATTTT	CASSPFVGTGYYQPQHF
-	TRBD1	TRBV15	TRBJ1-5	TGTGCCACCAGCGGAGAGACAGGGAACAATCAGCCCCAGCATTTT	CATSGETGNNQPQHF
-	-	TRBV27	TRBJ1-3	TGTGCCAGCAGCCCCCGGGACCCAGGAAACACCATATATTTT	CASSPRDPGNTIYF
-	-	TRBV30	TRBJ1-5	TGTGCCTGGAGCGGCGTCAGAGGCTATAGCAATCAGCCCCAGCATTTT	CAWSGVRGYSNQPQHF
-	-	TRBV13	TRBJ2-5	TGTGCCAGCAGCTCCCGGGATTCGGAGACCCAGTACTTC	CASSSRDSETQYF
-	-	TRBV28	TRBJ2-7	TGTGCCAGCAGTTTATTCAAGGGTTCCTACGAGCAGTACTTC	CASSLFKGSYEQYF
-	-	TRBV6-5	TRBJ1-5	TGTGCCAGTTACGCAGAGAACCTTAGCAATCAGCCCCAGCATTTT	CASYAENLSNQPQHF
-	-	TRBV6-5	TRBJ1-2	TGTGCCAGCAGTTACCAAACGGGGGACTATGGCTACACCTTC	CASSYQTGDYGYTF
-	-	TRBV23-1	TRBJ1-1	TGCGCCAGCAGTCAATCACAGGGACTTCTTAACACTGAAGCTTTCTTT	CASSQSQGLLNTEAFF
-	TRBD1	TRBV3-1/TRBV3-2	TRBJ1-1	TGTGCCAGCAGCCCCAGGAGGGGGCCGAACACTGAAGCTTTCTTT	CASSPRRGPNTEAFF
-	-	TRBV3-1/TRBV3-2	TRBJ1-6	TGTGCCAGCAGCCAAGGGGCCCGTAAGGATTCACCCCTCCACTTT	CASSQGARKDSPLHF